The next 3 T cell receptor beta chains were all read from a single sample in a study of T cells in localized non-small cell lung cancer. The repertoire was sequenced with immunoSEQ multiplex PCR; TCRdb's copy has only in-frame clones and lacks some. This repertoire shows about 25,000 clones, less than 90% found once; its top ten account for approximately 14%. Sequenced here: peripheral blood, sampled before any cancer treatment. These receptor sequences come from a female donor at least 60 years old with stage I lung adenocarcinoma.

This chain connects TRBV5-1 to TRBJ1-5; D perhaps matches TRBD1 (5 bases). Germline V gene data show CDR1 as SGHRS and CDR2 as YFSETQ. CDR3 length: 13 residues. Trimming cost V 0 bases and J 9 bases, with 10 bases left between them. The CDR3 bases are TGCGCCAGCAGCTTGGAAGGGGATCGGCCCCAGCATTTT. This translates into CASSLEGDRPQHF.

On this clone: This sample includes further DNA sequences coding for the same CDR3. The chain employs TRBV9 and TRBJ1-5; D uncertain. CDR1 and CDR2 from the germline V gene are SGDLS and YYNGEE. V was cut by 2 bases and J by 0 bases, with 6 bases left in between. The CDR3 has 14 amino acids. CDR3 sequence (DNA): TGTGCCAGCAGCGTGGACCTTAGCAATCAGCCCCAGCATTTT. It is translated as CASSVDLSNQPQHF.

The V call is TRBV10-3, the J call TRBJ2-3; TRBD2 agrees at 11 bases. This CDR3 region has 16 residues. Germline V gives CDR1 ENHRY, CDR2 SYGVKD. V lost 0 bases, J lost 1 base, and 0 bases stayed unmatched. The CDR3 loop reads CAISESTSGGTDTQYF. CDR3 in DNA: TGTGCCATCAGTGAGTCGACTAGCGGGGGCACAGATACGCAGTATTTT.